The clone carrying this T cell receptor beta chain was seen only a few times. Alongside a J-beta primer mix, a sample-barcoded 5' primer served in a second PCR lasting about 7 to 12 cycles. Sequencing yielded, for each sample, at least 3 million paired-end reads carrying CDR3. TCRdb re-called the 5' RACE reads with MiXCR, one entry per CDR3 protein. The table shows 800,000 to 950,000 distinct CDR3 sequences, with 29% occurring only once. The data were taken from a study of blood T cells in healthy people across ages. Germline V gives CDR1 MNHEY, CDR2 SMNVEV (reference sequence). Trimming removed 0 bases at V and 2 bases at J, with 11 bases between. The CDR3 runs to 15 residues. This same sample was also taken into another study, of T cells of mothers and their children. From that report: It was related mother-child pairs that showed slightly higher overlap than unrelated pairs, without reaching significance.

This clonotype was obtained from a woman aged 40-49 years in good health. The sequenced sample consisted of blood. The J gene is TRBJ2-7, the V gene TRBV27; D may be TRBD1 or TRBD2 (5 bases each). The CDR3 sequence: CASSLSWQGPYEQYF. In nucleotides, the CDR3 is TGTGCCAGCAGTTTATCTTGGCAGGGACCCTACGAGCAGTACTTC.